This passage covers 20 T cell receptor beta chains from one sample sequenced in a study of T cell repertoires in cytomegalovirus infection. For these receptors, no antigen is known. In TCRdb, the reads were re-called with MiXCR into one record per CDR3 protein. The sample has some 500,000 distinct CDR3 sequences, over 35% seen once. Sequenced material: cultured PBMCs, taken from culture after CMV antigen stimulation. The source of these receptors is a human donor in good health (CMV status not recorded). Some clones in this sample may be carry-over from other donors' samples.

The chain joins TRBV5-1 to TRBJ2-7, with 8 bases that match TRBD2. The CDR3 sequence is 17 residues long. In germline, CDR1 is SGHRS, CDR2 YFSETQ. The junction had 16 bases not matched to a gene; V was cut back by 4 bases and J by 4 bases. CDR3 amino acids: CASSRGGTGVAVYEQYF. CDR3 nucleotides: TGCGCCAGCAGCCGGGGGGGCACTGGGGTTGCTGTTTACGAGCAGTACTTC.

The chain couples TRBV20-1 to TRBJ1-5; unclear D gene. Germline V gene data show CDR1 as DFQATT and CDR2 as SNEGSKA (reference sequence). V dropped 5 bases and J dropped 9 bases, with 11 bases sitting between them. There are 11 residues in the CDR3. The CDR3 DNA reads as TGCAGTGCTGGCAGCCCAGGGCCCCAGCATTTT. This encodes CSAGSPGPQHF.

The chain uses TRBV7-2 and TRBJ2-3; 7 nucleotides match TRBD2. V shed 3 bases and J 3 bases; nucleotides not matched to a gene: 3. Germline V lookup: CDR1 SGHTA, CDR2 FQGNSA. This CDR3 region has 14 residues. The CDR3 loop is CASSFGLETDTQYF. In nucleotides, the CDR3 is TGTGCCAGCAGCTTCGGACTAGAGACAGATACGCAGTATTTT.

This clonotype is a singleton in its sample. The genes are TRBV20-1 and TRBJ2-1; TRBD2 matches 11 bases. The V segment lost 5 bases and the J segment 2 bases; nucleotides outside the gene matches: 5. This CDR3 contains 15 residues. CDR1 and CDR2 (germline): DFQATT, SNEGSKA (reference sequence). The CDR3 loop is CSAHSGRAPYNEQFF. The CDR3 DNA sequence: TGCAGTGCTCATAGCGGGAGGGCCCCCTACAATGAGCAGTTCTTC.

The genes are TRBV9 and TRBJ1-3, with 7 bases identical to TRBD1. The CDR3 totals 16 residues. Trimming took 0 bases from V and 2 from J; bases not matched to a gene: 5. Germline values: CDR1 SGDLS, CDR2 YYNGEE. CDR3 DNA sequence: TGTGCCAGCAGCGTAGAGGGACAGCAAACTGGAAACACCATATATTTT. It translates to CASSVEGQQTGNTIYF.

The chain combines TRBV11-2 with TRBJ2-7, with D perhaps being TRBD1 or TRBD2 (5 bases each). This CDR3 contains 13 residues. V lost 5 bases and J 4 bases, leaving 12 bases between the germline ends. Germline lookup yields CDR1 SGHAT and CDR2 FQNNGV. The CDR3 is CASSPGPFYEQYF. The DNA for the CDR3 is TGTGCCAGCAGCCCGGGGCCTTTTTACGAGCAGTACTTC.

This clonotype appeared once. The J gene is TRBJ2-1, the V gene TRBV20-1; TRBD2 agrees at 11 bases. This CDR3 comprises 15 residues. V was pared by 7 bases and J by 5 bases, with 10 bases of the junction left unmatched. Germline V CDR1 and CDR2: DFQATT, SNEGSKA (reference sequence). CDR3 residues: CSVWTNSGGDNEQFF. The CDR3 DNA follows: TGCAGTGTGTGGACCAATAGCGGGGGGGACAATGAGCAGTTCTTC.

V usage is TRBV6-1 and J usage is TRBJ1-5; no clear D gene. The CDR3 sequence is 17 residues long. Germline V gene sequence: CDR1 MNHNS, CDR2 SASEGT. V was pared by 4 bases and J by 0 bases, with 16 bases between. For the CDR3, the DNA is TGTGCCAGCAGTGTAAGCCGGTACACCTATAGCAATCAGCCCCAGCATTTT. Translated, it gives CASSVSRYTYSNQPQHF.

This clonotype has more than one count but fewer than ten. This chain connects TRBV10-3 to TRBJ2-4, with TRBD1 as a possible D gene (6 bases). The V end was cut by 8 bases, the J end by 5 bases, with 13 bases between. CDR1 ENHRY and CDR2 SYGVKD come from the germline V gene. CDR3 length: 13 residues. CDR3 in DNA: TGTGCCATCCGACAGGACCCCCAAAACATTCAGTACTTC. Translated, it gives CAIRQDPQNIQYF.

This rearrangement joins TRBV10-3 to TRBJ2-1; 7 bases are a match to TRBD2. CDR1 is ENHRY and CDR2 is SYGVKD in the germline V gene. The V segment lost 6 bases and the J segment 2 bases; nucleotides outside the gene matches: 13. The CDR3 consists of 17 residues. CDR3 coding DNA: TGTGCCATCAGCACCGTGACAAGCGGGAACCCCTACAATGAGCAGTTCTTC. It translates to CAISTVTSGNPYNEQFF.

The chain recombines TRBV18 with TRBJ1-2; D not certain. CDR3 length: 13 amino acids. The V and J ends lost 6 bases and 4 bases respectively, with 12 bases between them. Per germline, CDR1 KGHSH and CDR2 LQKENI. The CDR3, as DNA: TGTGCCAGCTCCCCCGGGAGCAGCTATGGCTACACCTTC. It translates to CASSPGSSYGYTF.

The chain recombines TRBV10-3 with TRBJ1-1, with D unclear. Trimming cost V 2 bases and J 7 bases, with 8 bases left between them. In germline, CDR1 is ENHRY, CDR2 SYGVKD. The CDR3 is made up of 12 amino acids. CDR3 bases: TGTGCCATCAGTGAGGAAGATTATGAAGCTTTCTTT. Protein product: CAISEEDYEAFF.

This clonotype has only a few counts. The chain uses TRBV7-9 and TRBJ2-5, with TRBD2 identical over 11 bases. J gave up 1 base and V 3 bases, and 1 base lay outside the gene matches. The length of the CDR3 is 15 residues. Germline CDR1 and CDR2: SEHNR and FQNEAQ (reference sequence). The CDR3 is CASSLGLAVQETQYF. The DNA of the CDR3 is TGTGCCAGCAGCTTGGGACTAGCGGTCCAAGAGACCCAGTACTTC.

The V gene is TRBV20-1, the J gene TRBJ2-7; TRBD2 might be the D (6 bases). In germline, CDR1 is DFQATT, CDR2 SNEGSKA (reference sequence). The CDR3 contains 13 residues. V lost 1 base and J 1 base, leaving 8 bases between the germline ends. The CDR3 is CSARAAGSYEQYF. CDR3 in DNA: TGCAGTGCTAGAGCGGCGGGATCCTACGAGCAGTACTTC.

The chain links TRBV7-9 to TRBJ1-1, with D unclear. This CDR3 has 15 amino acids. Germline values: CDR1 SEHNR, CDR2 FQNEAQ (reference sequence). Trimming cost V 2 bases and J 5 bases, with 15 bases left between them. CDR3 nucleotide sequence: TGTGCCAGCAGCTTAACGAGGGTCGAGGGAACTGAAGCTTTCTTT. Translating gives CASSLTRVEGTEAFF.

At least ten counts were recorded for this clonotype. J is TRBJ2-7 and V is TRBV7-8; the match to TRBD2 covers 10 bases. The J segment lost 4 bases and the V segment lost 3 bases, leaving 3 bases of the junction unmatched. The length of the CDR3 is 14 residues. Germline V CDR1 and CDR2: SGHVS, FQNEAQ. This CDR3 reads CASSFGSGGYEQYF. Here the CDR3 DNA reads TGTGCCAGCAGCTTCGGTAGCGGGGGGTACGAGCAGTACTTC.

In this sample, this clonotype turned up many times. This chain uses TRBV7-2 with TRBJ2-5; D is uncertain. Trimming took 5 bases from V and 0 from J, leaving 10 bases between them. CDR3 length: 14 residues. CDR1 is SGHTA, CDR2 FQGNSA, per germline. The CDR3 bases are TGTGCCAGCAGCCTAACTACAAACCAAGAGACCCAGTACTTC. Its protein is CASSLTTNQETQYF.

The chain couples TRBV29-1 to TRBJ2-1; 9 positions agree with TRBD1. This CDR3 region has 14 residues. The J segment lost 8 bases and the V segment lost 7 bases, leaving 12 bases of the junction unmatched. CDR1 and CDR2 (germline): SQVTM, ANQGSEA. The chain's CDR3 is CSGRGQGFSDEQFF. CDR3 DNA: TGCAGCGGGCGAGGACAGGGGTTCTCCGATGAGCAGTTCTTC.

The rearrangement links TRBV2 to TRBJ2-1; the D gene could be TRBD1 or TRBD2 (5 bases each). Trimming cost V 6 bases and J 7 bases, with 10 bases left between them. In germline, CDR1 is SNHLY, CDR2 FYNNEI. The CDR3 loop spans 12 amino acids. CDR3 coding DNA: TGTGCCAGCAGCGAATGGGGGAATGAGCAGTTCTTC. Residues: CASSEWGNEQFF.

The rearrangement links TRBV6-2 or TRBV6-3 to TRBJ1-6; D unclear. The ends were cut back, 8 bases at V and 10 bases at J, with 18 bases in the middle. CDR3 length: 14 amino acids. CDR1 is MNHEY and CDR2 is SVGEGT in the germline V gene. The DNA of the CDR3 is TGTGCCAGCGCCATCGGACTCGGCGAATCACCCCTCCACTTT. It yields the protein CASAIGLGESPLHF.